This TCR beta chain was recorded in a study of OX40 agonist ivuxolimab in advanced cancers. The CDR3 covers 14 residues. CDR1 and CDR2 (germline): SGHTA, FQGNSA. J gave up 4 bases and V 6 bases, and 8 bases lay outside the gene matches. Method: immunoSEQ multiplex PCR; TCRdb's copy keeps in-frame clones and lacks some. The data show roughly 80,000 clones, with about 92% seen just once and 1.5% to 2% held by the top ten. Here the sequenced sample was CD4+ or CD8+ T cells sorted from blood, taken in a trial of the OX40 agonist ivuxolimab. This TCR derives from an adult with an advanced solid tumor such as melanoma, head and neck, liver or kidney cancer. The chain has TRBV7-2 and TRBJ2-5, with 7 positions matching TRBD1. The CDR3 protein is CASRQTGRVETQYF. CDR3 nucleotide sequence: TGTGCCAGCAGGCAGACAGGGCGGGTAGAGACCCAGTACTTC.